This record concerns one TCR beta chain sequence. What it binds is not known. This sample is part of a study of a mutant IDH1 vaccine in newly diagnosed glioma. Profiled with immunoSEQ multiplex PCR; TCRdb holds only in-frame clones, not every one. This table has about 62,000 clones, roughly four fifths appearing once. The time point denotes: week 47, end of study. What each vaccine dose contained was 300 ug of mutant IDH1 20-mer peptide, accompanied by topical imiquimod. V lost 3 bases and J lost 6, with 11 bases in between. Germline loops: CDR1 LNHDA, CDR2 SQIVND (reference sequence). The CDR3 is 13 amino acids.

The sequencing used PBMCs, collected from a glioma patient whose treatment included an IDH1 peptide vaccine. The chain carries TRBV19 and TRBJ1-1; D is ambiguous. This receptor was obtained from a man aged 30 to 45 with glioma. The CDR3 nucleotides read TGTGCCAGTAGTATTAATTGGGGAGCTGAAGCTTTCTTT. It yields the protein CASSINWGAEAFF.